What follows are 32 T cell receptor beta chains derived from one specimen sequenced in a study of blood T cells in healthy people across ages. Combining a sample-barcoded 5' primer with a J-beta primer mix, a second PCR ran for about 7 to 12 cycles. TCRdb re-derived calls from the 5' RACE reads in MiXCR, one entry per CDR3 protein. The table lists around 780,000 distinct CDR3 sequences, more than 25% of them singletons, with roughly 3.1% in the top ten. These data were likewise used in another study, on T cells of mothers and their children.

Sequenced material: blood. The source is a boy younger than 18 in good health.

Here the CDR3 reads CASSEPGQGLEANEKLFF. CDR3 nucleotide sequence: TGCGCCAGCAGTGAACCGGGACAGGGGCTCGAGGCTAATGAAAAACTGTTTTTT. The chain uses TRBV10-2 and TRBJ1-4; 10 bases align to TRBD1. V trimming: 3 bases; J trimming: 3 bases; junction bases outside the gene matches: 10. The germline CDR1 and CDR2 sequences are WSHSY and SAAADI. This CDR3 spans 18 amino acids.

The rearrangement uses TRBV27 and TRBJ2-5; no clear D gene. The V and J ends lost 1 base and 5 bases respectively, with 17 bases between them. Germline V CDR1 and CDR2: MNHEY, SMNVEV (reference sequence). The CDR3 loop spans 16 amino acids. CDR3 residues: CASSLFEAQEGETQYF. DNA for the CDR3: TGTGCCAGCAGTTTATTCGAGGCTCAGGAAGGGGAGACCCAGTACTTC.

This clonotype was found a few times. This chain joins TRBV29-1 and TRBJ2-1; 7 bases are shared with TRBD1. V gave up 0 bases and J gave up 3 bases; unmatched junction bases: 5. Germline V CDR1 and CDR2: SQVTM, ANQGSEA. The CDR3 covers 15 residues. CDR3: CSVEDPDRDYNEQFF. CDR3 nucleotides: TGCAGCGTTGAAGACCCCGACAGGGACTACAATGAGCAGTTCTTC.

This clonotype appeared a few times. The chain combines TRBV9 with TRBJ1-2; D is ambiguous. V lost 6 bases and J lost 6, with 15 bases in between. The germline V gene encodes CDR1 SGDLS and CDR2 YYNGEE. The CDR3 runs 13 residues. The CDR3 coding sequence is TGTGCCAGCACCCCGGGAAACCCCCATGGCTACACCTTC. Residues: CASTPGNPHGYTF.

This chain's CDR3 is CASSPRTSGLNEQFF. The CDR3 region has the DNA TGTGCCAGCAGTCCTCGGACTAGCGGGCTCAATGAGCAGTTCTTC. The V call is TRBV6-5, the J call TRBJ2-1; 11 bases align to TRBD2. Germline CDR1 MNHEY, CDR2 SVGAGI. This CDR3 has 15 residues. V lost 5 bases and J lost 6; bases outside the gene matches: 6.

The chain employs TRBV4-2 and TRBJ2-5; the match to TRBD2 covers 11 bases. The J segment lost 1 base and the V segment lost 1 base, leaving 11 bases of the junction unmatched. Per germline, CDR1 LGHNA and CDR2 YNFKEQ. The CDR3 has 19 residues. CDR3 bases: TGTGCCAGCAGCCAAGTAGGGCCTAGCGGGGGGCCGCTCCAAGAGACCCAGTACTTC. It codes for CASSQVGPSGGPLQETQYF.

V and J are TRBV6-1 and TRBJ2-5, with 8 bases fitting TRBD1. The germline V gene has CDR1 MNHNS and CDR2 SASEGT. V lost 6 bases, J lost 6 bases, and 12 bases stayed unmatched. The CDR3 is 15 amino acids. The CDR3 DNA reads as TGTGCCAGCAGGGGGAGACAGGGGAAATGGCAGACCCAGTACTTC. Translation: CASRGRQGKWQTQYF.

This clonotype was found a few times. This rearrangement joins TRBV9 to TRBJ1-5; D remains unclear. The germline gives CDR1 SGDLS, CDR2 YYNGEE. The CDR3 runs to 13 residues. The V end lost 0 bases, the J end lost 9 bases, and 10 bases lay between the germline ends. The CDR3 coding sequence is TGTGCCAGCAGCGTAGGGGTCAGCGGGCCCCAGCATTTT. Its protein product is CASSVGVSGPQHF.

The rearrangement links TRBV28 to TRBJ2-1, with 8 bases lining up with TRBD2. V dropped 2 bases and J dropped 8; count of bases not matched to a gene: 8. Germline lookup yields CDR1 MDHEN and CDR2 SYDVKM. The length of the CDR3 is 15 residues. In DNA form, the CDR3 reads TGTGCCAGCAGTTTAGCGGGGGGCCTTAGGTATGAGCAGTTCTTC. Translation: CASSLAGGLRYEQFF.

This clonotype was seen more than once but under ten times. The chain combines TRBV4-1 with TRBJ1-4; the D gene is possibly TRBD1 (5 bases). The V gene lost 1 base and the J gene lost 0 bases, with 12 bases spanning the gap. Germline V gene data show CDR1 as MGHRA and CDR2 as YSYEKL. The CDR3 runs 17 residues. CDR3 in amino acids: CASSQVVQVATNEKLFF. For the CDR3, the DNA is TGCGCCAGCAGCCAAGTAGTACAGGTTGCAACTAATGAAAAACTGTTTTTT.

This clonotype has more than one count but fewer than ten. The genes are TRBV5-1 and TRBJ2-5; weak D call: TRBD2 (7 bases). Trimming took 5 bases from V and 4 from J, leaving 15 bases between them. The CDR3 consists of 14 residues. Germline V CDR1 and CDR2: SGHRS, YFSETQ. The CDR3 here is CASRPWGGRETQYF. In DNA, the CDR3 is TGCGCCAGCAGACCATGGGGGGGGCGAGAGACCCAGTACTTC.

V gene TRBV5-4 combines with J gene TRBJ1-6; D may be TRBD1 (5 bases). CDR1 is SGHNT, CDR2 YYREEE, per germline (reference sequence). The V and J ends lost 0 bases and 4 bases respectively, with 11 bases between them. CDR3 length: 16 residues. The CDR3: CASSLGGARYNSPLHF. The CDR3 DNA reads TGTGCCAGCAGCTTGGGAGGGGCGCGTTATAATTCACCCCTCCACTTT.

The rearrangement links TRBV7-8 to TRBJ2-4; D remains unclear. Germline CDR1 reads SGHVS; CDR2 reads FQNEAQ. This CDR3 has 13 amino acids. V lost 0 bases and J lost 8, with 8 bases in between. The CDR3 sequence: CASSLAPKDIQYF. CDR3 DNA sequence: TGTGCCAGCAGCTTAGCTCCCAAGGACATTCAGTACTTC. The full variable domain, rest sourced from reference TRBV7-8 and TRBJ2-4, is GAGVSQSPRYKVAKRGQDVALRCDPISGHVSLFWYQQALGQGPEFLTYFQNEAQLDKSGLPSDRFFAERPEGSVSTLKIQRTQQEDSAVYLCASSLAPKDIQYFGAGTRLSVL.

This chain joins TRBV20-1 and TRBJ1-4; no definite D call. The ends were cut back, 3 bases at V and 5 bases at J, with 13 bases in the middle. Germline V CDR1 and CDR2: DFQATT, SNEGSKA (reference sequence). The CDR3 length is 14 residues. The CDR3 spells CSARSAALNEKLFF. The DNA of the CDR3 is TGCAGTGCTAGGAGTGCAGCCTTAAATGAAAAACTGTTTTTT.

The CDR3 loop reads CSARDDRTGGVRQETQYF. The CDR3 nucleotides are TGCAGTGCTAGAGATGACAGGACAGGGGGTGTAAGGCAAGAGACCCAGTACTTC. This chain joins TRBV20-1 and TRBJ2-1, with TRBD1 identical over 10 bases. The J call could be wrong; TRBJ2-5 is a better fit for the DNA end. CDR1 and CDR2 (germline): DFQATT, SNEGSKA (reference sequence). CDR3 length: 18 residues.

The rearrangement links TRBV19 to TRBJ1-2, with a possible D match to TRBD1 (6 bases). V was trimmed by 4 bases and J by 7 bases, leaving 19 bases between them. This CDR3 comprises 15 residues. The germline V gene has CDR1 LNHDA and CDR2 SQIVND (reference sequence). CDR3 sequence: CASSRQRTAAGGYTF. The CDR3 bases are TGTGCCAGTAGTAGACAACGGACAGCCGCGGGTGGCTACACCTTC.

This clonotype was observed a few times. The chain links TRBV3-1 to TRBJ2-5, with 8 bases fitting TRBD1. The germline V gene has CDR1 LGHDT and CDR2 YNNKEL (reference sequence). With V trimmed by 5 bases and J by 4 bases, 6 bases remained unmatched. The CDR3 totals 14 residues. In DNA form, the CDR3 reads TGTGCCAGCAGCGCGGACAGGGCTCGAGAGACCCAGTACTTC. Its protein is CASSADRARETQYF.

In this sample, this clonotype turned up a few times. CDR3 in DNA: TGCGCCAGCAGCTTGGTTTCCCTAGCGGGGTCCTACGAGCAGTACTTC. It specifies CASSLVSLAGSYEQYF. The V and J genes are TRBV5-1 and TRBJ2-7; the match to TRBD2 covers 9 bases. The germline V gene encodes CDR1 SGHRS and CDR2 YFSETQ. The CDR3 is made up of 16 amino acids. Trimming removed 0 bases from V and 1 base from J; junction bases left unmatched: 5.

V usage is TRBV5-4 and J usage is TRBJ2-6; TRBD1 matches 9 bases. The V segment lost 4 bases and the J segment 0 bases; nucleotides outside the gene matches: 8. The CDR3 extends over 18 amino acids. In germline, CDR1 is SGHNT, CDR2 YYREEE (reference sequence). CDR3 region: CASSMDRGVNSGANVLTF. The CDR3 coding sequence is TGTGCCAGCAGCATGGACAGGGGCGTCAACTCTGGGGCCAACGTCCTGACTTTC.

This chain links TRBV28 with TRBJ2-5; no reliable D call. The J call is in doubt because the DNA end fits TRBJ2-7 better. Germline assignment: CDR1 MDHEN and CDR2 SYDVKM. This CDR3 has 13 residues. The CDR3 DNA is TGTGCCAGCACCCTTGATTCCTCCTACGAGCAGTACTTC. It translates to CASTLDSSYEQYF.

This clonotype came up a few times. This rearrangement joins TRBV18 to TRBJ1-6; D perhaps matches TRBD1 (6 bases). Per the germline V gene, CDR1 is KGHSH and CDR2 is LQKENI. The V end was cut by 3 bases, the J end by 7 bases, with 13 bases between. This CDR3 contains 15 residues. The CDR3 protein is CASSPVTGVNSPLHF. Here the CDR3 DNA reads TGTGCCAGCTCACCGGTGACAGGTGTGAATTCACCCCTCCACTTT.

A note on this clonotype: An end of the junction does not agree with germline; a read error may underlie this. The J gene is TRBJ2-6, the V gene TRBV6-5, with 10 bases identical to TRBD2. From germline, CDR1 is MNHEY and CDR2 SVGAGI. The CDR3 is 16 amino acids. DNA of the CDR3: TGTGCCAGCAGCTGGGTAGGAGCGGGAGGGGCCAACGTCCTGACCTTC. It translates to CASSWVGAGGANVLTF.

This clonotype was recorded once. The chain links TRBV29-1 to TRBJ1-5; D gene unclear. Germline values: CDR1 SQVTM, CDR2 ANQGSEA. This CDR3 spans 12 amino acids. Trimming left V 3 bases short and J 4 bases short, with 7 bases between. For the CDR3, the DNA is TGCAGCGTTGAGAACCCGAATCAGCCCCAGCATTTT. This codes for CSVENPNQPQHF.

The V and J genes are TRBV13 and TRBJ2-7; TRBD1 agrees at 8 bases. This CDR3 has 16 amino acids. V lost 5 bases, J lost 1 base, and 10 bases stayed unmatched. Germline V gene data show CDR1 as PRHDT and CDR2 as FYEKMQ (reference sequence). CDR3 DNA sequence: TGTGCCAGCAGCACTAGGCCCTACAGGGGGTCCTACGAGCAGTACTTC. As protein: CASSTRPYRGSYEQYF.

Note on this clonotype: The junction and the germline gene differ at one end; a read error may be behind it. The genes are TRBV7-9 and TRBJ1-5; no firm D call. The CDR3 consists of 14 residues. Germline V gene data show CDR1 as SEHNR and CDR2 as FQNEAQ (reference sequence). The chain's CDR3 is CASSSGVDNHPQHF. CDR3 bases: TGTGCCAGCAGCTCCGGTGTGGATAATCATCCCCAGCATTTT.

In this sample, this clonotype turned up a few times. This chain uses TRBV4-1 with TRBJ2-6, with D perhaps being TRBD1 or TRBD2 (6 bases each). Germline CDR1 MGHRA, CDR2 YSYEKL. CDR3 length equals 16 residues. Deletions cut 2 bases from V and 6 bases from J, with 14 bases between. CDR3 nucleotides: TGCGCCAGCAGCCAAAGGGTGGAGGGGGTGGCCAACGTCCTGACTTTC. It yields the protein CASSQRVEGVANVLTF.

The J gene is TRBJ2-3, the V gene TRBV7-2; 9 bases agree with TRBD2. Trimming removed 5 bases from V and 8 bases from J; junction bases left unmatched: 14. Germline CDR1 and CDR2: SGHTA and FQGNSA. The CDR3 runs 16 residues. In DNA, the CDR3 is TGTGCCAGCAGCCCGGTGGGGACTAGCAGACTAACTACGCAGTATTTT. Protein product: CASSPVGTSRLTTQYF.

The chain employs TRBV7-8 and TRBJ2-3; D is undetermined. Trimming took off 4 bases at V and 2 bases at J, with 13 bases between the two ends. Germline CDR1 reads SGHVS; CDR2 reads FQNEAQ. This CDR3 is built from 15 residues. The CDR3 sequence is CASSSESPLTDTQYF. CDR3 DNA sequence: TGTGCCAGCAGCTCGGAGAGTCCTCTCACAGATACGCAGTATTTT.

CDR3 in DNA: TGTGCCAGCTCACCAGAGCAGGACAATGAGCAGTTCTTC. It codes for CASSPEQDNEQFF. V and J are TRBV18 and TRBJ2-1; unclear D gene. Germline values: CDR1 KGHSH, CDR2 LQKENI. The CDR3 sequence is 13 residues long. V was shortened by 2 bases and J by 5 bases, with 7 bases between the two germline ends.

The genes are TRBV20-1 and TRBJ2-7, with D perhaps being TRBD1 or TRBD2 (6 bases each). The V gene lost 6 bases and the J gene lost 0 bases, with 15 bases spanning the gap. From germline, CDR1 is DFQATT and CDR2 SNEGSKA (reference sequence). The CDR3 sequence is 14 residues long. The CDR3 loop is CSAEGGRVSYEQYF. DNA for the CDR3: TGCAGTGCCGAGGGGGGCAGGGTCTCCTACGAGCAGTACTTC.

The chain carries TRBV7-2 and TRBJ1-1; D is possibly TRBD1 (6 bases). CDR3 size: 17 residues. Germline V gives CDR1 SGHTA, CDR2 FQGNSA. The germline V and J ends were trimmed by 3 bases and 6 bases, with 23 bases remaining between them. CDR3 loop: CASSLLVFGGQVSEAFF. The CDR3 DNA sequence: TGTGCCAGCAGCTTGTTGGTCTTCGGGGGGCAAGTCTCTGAAGCTTTCTTT.

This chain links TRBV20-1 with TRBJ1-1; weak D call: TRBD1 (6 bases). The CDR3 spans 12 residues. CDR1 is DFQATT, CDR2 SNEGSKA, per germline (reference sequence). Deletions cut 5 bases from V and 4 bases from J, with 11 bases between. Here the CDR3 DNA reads TGCAGTGCTCAGGGGCAACCCACTGAAGCTTTCTTT. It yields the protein CSAQGQPTEAFF.